A single T cell receptor (beta chain) is shown here with its context. This record belongs to a study of blood T cell repertoires in COVID-19. Overall study: Acute and convalescent COVID-19 specimens originated in the United States, Italy and Spain. Sources were T cells, B-cell-depleted T cells, or PBMCs; the material itself was cDNA or gDNA.

Per the germline V gene, CDR1 is SGHRS and CDR2 is YFSETQ. V was pared by 4 bases and J by 4 bases, with 6 bases of the junction left unmatched. The CDR3 contains 15 residues. Source study methods: It was from reference gene primer amplification that nucleated cell counts were estimated. Sequenced by immunoSEQ multiplex PCR; TCRdb stores in-frame clones only, minus some. D and trimming were read from the DNA, whereas the V and J calls and clone size are those reported in that table. The sample yields hundreds of thousands of clones, over 75% seen once. The source of this sequence is a man between 18 and 29 years old with active or convalescent COVID-19. The chain links TRBV5-1 to TRBJ1-5; 9 nucleotides agree with TRBD1. The sequenced sample consisted of peripheral blood. CDR3 amino acids: CASSPTGQGNQPQHF. DNA of the CDR3: TGCGCCAGCAGCCCGACGGGACAGGGTAATCAGCCCCAGCATTTT.